A single sample is the source of the 17 T cell receptor beta chains below, sequenced in a study of OX40 agonist ivuxolimab in advanced cancers. The data were produced by immunoSEQ multiplex PCR, yet TCRdb's version contains in-frame clones alone and is incomplete. The table shows more than 90,000 clones, with about 80% occurring only once. The specimen was CD4+ or CD8+ T cells sorted from blood, collected in a trial of the OX40 agonist ivuxolimab. All receptors derive from an adult with an advanced solid tumor such as melanoma, head and neck, liver or kidney cancer.

This rearrangement joins TRBV30 to TRBJ2-6; weak D call: TRBD2 (5 bases). This CDR3 has 14 residues. Per germline, CDR1 GTSNPN and CDR2 SVGIG (reference sequence). With 1 base removed from V and 4 bases from J, the gap between germline ends came to 8 bases. The CDR3 sequence: CAWSGGSGANVLTF. CDR3 DNA sequence: TGTGCCTGGAGTGGAGGGTCCGGGGCCAACGTCCTGACTTTC.

The V call is TRBV2, the J call TRBJ1-3, with a weak D call TRBD1 (5 bases). This CDR3 is 15 amino acids long. Looked up from germline, CDR1 is SNHLY and CDR2 is FYNNEI. Between the trimmed V and J ends, which lost 7 bases and 1 base, there was a span of 14 bases. The CDR3 coding sequence is TGTGCCAGCACCATGAATGGGGGATCTGGAAACACCATATATTTT. Amino acids: CASTMNGGSGNTIYF.

This clone was seen a single time. This sequence joins TRBV10-2 and TRBJ1-1; a possible D gene is TRBD1 (6 bases). This CDR3 is built from 13 residues. V lost 2 bases and J 5 bases, leaving 9 bases between the germline ends. Germline lookup yields CDR1 WSHSY and CDR2 SAAADI. The CDR3 nucleotides read TGCGCCAGCAGTGAGACAGGGAAGACTGAAGCTTTCTTT. It codes for CASSETGKTEAFF.

V usage is TRBV28 and J usage is TRBJ1-1, with unresolved D. The CDR3 extends over 11 amino acids. Germline assignment: CDR1 MDHEN and CDR2 SYDVKM. V lost 6 bases and J 1 base, leaving 3 bases between the germline ends. The DNA for the CDR3 is TGTGCCAGCAGGGAGAACACTGAAGCTTTCTTT. Residues: CASRENTEAFF.

The V call is TRBV27, the J call TRBJ1-4, with D uncertain. V was cut by 5 bases and J by 12 bases, with 19 bases left in between. The CDR3 consists of 14 residues. From germline, CDR1 is MNHEY and CDR2 SMNVEV (reference sequence). Here the CDR3 reads CASSPRAGRRELFF. The CDR3 DNA reads as TGTGCCAGCAGTCCCCGGGCGGGTCGGCGTGAACTGTTTTTT.

This rearrangement joins TRBV19 to TRBJ1-1; 7 nucleotides align to TRBD1. Trimming took 5 bases from V and 9 from J; bases not matched to a gene: 15. CDR3 length: 15 amino acids. CDR1 is LNHDA, CDR2 SQIVND, per germline (reference sequence). CDR3 sequence: CASSPSLTGYGKAFF. The CDR3, as DNA: TGTGCCAGTAGTCCCAGCCTGACAGGGTATGGGAAAGCTTTCTTT.

The chain combines TRBV4-3 with TRBJ1-1, with unresolved D. Per the germline V gene, CDR1 is LGHNA and CDR2 is YSLEER. The V and J ends lost 4 bases and 1 base respectively, with 19 bases between them. The length of the CDR3 is 17 residues. This CDR3 is CASSPHPTGVRNTEAFF. The CDR3 bases are TGCGCCAGCAGCCCACACCCGACTGGGGTTCGGAACACTGAAGCTTTCTTT.

This clone was counted a single time. This chain uses TRBV4-3 with TRBJ2-1, with D uncertain. The V and J ends lost 0 bases and 6 bases respectively, with 6 bases between them. Germline CDR1 is LGHNA and CDR2 is YSLEER. CDR3 length: 13 amino acids. CDR3 amino acids: CASSQEVSNEQFF. The CDR3 DNA sequence: TGCGCCAGCAGCCAAGAGGTCAGCAATGAGCAGTTCTTC.

The CDR3 here is CASSYYRGHQPQHF. CDR3 DNA sequence: TGTGCCAGCAGTTACTACAGGGGGCACCAGCCCCAGCATTTT. This chain links TRBV6-5 with TRBJ1-5; 9 bases are a match to TRBD1. The CDR3 loop spans 14 amino acids. Germline CDR1 is MNHEY and CDR2 is SVGAGI. J was trimmed by 7 bases and V by 1 base; bases with no gene match: 2.

This clone was observed once. The chain links TRBV7-6 to TRBJ2-1, with D hard to call. Per germline, CDR1 SGHVS and CDR2 FNYEAQ. There are 13 residues in the CDR3. V lost 2 bases to trimming and J lost 8 bases, with 10 bases between them. The CDR3 loop reads CASSLIPRDEQFF. CDR3 in DNA: TGTGCCAGCAGCTTAATTCCTCGGGATGAGCAGTTCTTC.

The chain couples TRBV4-3 to TRBJ1-6; D gene uncertain. CDR3 length: 15 residues. V was cut by 0 bases and J by 10 bases, with 13 bases left in between. CDR1 and CDR2 from the germline V gene are LGHNA and YSLEER. The CDR3 sequence: CASSQDPDGGSPLHF. The CDR3 DNA is TGCGCCAGCAGCCAAGATCCCGACGGAGGGTCACCCCTCCACTTT.

CDR3 loop: CASSQNGGANTGELFF. CDR3 nucleotides: TGTGCCAGCAGCCAGAACGGGGGCGCGAACACCGGGGAGCTGTTTTTT. The rearrangement links TRBV4-2 to TRBJ2-2; either TRBD1 or TRBD2 may supply D (6 bases each). The V gene lost 3 bases and the J gene lost 0 bases, with 11 bases spanning the gap. CDR3 length: 16 amino acids. Germline V gene data show CDR1 as LGHNA and CDR2 as YNFKEQ.

The V and J genes are TRBV27 and TRBJ2-7; 8 positions agree with TRBD1. Germline CDR1 reads MNHEY; CDR2 reads SMNVEV (reference sequence). With V trimmed by 6 bases and J by 3 bases, 10 bases remained unmatched. The CDR3 length is 15 residues. CDR3 amino acids: CASRFRQGANYEQYF. The CDR3 DNA follows: TGTGCCAGCAGATTTAGGCAGGGGGCAAACTACGAGCAGTACTTC.

For the CDR3, the DNA is TGTGCCAGCTCATCGGCAGGGGCTGAAGCTTTCTTT. This translates into CASSSAGAEAFF. The chain carries TRBV18 and TRBJ1-1; D is possibly TRBD1 (6 bases). Germline CDR1 reads KGHSH; CDR2 reads LQKENI. Between the trimmed V and J ends, which lost 5 bases and 6 bases, there was a span of 10 bases. There are 12 residues in the CDR3.

The rearrangement joins TRBV7-2 to TRBJ2-3; D not resolved. CDR1 and CDR2 (germline): SGHTA, FQGNSA. V lost 2 bases and J 2 bases, leaving 8 bases between the germline ends. The length of the CDR3 is 14 residues. CDR3 protein: CASSLPGSTDTQYF. In nucleotides, the CDR3 is TGTGCCAGCAGCTTACCAGGATCCACAGATACGCAGTATTTT.

The chain recombines TRBV7-3 with TRBJ2-7, with a possible D match to TRBD1 (5 bases). This CDR3 contains 12 residues. Germline values: CDR1 SGHTA, CDR2 FQGTGA. V lost 4 bases to trimming and J lost 7 bases, with 11 bases between them. CDR3 nucleotides: TGTGCCAGCAGCTGGGGCCCTGGGGAGCAGTACTTC. This translates into CASSWGPGEQYF.

The count of this clone is one. The chain joins TRBV4-2 to TRBJ2-3; 7 bases align to TRBD1. Germline CDR1 LGHNA, CDR2 YNFKEQ. The CDR3 consists of 14 residues. V shed 1 base, J shed 6 bases, and the junction held 4 bases outside the gene matches. The DNA of the CDR3 is TGTGCCAGCAGCCAAGTTCAACAGGGGGATACGCAGTATTTT. Translated, it gives CASSQVQQGDTQYF.